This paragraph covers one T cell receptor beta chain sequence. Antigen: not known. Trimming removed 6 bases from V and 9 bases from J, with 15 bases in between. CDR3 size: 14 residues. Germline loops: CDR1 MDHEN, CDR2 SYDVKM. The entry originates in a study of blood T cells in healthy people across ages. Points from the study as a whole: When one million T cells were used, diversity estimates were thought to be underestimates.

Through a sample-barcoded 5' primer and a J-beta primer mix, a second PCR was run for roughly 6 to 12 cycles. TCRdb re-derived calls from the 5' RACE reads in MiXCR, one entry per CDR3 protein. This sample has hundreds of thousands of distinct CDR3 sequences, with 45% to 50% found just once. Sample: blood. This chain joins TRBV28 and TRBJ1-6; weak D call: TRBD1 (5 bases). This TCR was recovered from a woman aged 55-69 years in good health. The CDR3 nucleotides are TGTGCCAGCAGCCGCGAGCGGGGGTGTTCACCCCTCCACTTT. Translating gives CASSRERGCSPLHF. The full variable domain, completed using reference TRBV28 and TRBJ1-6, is DVKVTQSSRYLVKRTGEKVFLECVQDMDHENMFWYRQDPGLGLRLIYFSYDVKMKEKGDIPEGYSVSREKKERFSLILESASTNQTSMYLCASSRERGCSPLHFGNGTRLTVT.